This record looks at one T cell receptor (beta chain) sequence and its context. The authors made TCR beta libraries by quantitative 5'-RACE with molecular barcodes. TCRdb called the 5' RACE reads again in MiXCR, with one record for every CDR3 protein. The sample carries about 30,000 distinct CDR3 sequences, roughly 5.3% recorded once. This entry is derived from a study of CD8 T cells in ankylosing spondylitis. Germline-derived CDR1 and CDR2 are SGDLS and YYNGEE. V lost 3 bases to trimming and J lost 7 bases; unmatched junction nucleotides: 12. The CDR3 extends over 16 amino acids. The sequence was collected from a female donor with ankylosing spondylitis or in good health (not recorded which). The sequencing sample was made of blood, either unsorted or a sorted T cell fraction (not recorded which). The chain employs TRBV9 and TRBJ2-5, with 10 bases identical to TRBD2. CDR3 nucleotides: TGTGCCAGCAGCGCCCTCGGGACTAGCGCACGAGGGACCCAGTACTTC. Its protein product is CASSALGTSARGTQYF.